The 3 T cell receptor beta chains presented below share a single source sample, sequenced in a study of monozygotic twins with inflammatory bowel disease. TCRdb derives one entry per CDR3 protein from the 5' RACE reads, leaving out DNA. In all, the sample yields about 300,000 distinct CDR3 sequences. Sequences were obtained from blood. Source of these receptors: a human donor with ulcerative colitis or Crohn's disease, or a healthy co-twin of an affected twin (not recorded which).

The V call is TRBV14, the J call TRBJ1-6; lacking DNA, the TRBD1 call made by TCRdb goes unchecked. The length of the CDR3 is 18 residues. Germline CDR1 reads SGHDN; CDR2 reads FVKESK. The CDR3 is CASSQDSRQGSLVSPLHF.

The J gene is TRBJ1-6, the V gene TRBV10-3; there is no DNA to check the TCRdb D call of TRBD1. CDR3 length equals 17 residues. Per germline, CDR1 ENHRY and CDR2 SYGVKD. CDR3: CATGGAGTGSYNSPLHF.

This rearrangement joins TRBV7-2 to TRBJ1-1; TCRdb proposes TRBD1, but this gene call is untestable without DNA. CDR1 SGHTA and CDR2 FQGNSA come from the germline V gene. The CDR3 runs 15 residues. The CDR3: CASSLGRGRDTEAFF.